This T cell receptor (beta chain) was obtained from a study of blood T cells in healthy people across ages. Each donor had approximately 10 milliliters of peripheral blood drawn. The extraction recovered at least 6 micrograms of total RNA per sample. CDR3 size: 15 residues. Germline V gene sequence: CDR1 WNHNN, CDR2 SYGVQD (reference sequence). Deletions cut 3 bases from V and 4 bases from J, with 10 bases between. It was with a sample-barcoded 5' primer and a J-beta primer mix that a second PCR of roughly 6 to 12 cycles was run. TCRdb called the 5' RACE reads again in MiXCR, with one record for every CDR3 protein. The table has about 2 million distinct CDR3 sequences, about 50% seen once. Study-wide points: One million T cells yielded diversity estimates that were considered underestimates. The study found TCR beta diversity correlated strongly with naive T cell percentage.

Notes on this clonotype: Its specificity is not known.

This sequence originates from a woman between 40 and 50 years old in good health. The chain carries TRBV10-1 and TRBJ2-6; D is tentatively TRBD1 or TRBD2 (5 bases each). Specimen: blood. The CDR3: CASSDGGAGANVLTF. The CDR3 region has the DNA TGCGCCAGCAGTGATGGGGGTGCAGGGGCCAACGTCCTGACTTTC.